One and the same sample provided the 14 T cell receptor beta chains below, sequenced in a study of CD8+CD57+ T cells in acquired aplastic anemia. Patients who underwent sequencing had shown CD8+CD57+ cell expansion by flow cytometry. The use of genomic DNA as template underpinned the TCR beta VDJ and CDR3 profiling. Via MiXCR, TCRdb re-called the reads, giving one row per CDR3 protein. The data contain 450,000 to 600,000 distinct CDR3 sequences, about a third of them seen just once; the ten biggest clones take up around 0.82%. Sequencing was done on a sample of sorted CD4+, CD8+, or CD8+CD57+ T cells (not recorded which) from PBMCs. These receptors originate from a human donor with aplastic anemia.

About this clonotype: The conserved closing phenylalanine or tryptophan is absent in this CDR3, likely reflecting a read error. The DNA of the CDR3 is TGTGCCAGCAGCTTGCGCCGGAATAATTCACCCCTCCACCTT. This sequence encodes CASSLRRNNSPLHL. The chain recombines TRBV11-2 with TRBJ1-6; D remains ambiguous. The V gene's germline CDR1 is SGHAT and CDR2 FQNNGV. V shed 3 bases and J shed 5 bases, with 8 bases lying between them. The CDR3 consists of 14 residues.

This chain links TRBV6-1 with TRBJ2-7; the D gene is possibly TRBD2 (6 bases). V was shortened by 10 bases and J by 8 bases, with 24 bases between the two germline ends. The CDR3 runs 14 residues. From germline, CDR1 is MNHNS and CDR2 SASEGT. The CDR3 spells CAIKSGVPRNQQYF. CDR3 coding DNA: TGTGCCATCAAATCGGGGGTCCCCCGTAACCAGCAGTACTTC.

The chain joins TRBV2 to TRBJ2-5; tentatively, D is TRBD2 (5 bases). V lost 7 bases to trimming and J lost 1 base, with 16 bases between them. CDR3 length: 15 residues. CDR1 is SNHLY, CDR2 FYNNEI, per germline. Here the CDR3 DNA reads TGTGCCAGCACCCTCCGGACTGTACGCCAAGAGACCCAGTACTTC. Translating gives CASTLRTVRQETQYF.

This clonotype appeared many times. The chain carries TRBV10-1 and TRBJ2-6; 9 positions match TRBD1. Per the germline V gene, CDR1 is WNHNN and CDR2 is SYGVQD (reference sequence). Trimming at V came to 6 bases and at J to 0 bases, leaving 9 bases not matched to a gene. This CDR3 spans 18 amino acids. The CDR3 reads CASSPGQGFPSGANVLTF. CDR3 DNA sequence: TGCGCCAGCAGCCCGGGACAGGGCTTTCCCTCTGGGGCCAACGTCCTGACTTTC.

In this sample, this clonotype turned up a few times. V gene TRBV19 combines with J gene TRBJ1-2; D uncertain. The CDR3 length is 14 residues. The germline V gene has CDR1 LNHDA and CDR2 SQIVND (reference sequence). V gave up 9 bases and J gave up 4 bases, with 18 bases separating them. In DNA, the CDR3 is TGTGCCAGCAGTGAAGCTTGGGGTTCCTATGGCTACACCTTC. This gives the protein CASSEAWGSYGYTF.

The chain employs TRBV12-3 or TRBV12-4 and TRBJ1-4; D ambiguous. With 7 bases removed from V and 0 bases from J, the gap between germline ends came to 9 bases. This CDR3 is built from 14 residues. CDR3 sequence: CASTEHATNEKLFF. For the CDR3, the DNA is TGTGCCAGCACCGAACATGCAACTAATGAAAAACTGTTTTTT.

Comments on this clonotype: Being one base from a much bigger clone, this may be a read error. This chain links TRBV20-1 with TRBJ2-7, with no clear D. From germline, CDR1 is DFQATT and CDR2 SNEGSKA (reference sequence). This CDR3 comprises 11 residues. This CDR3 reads CSVGTPYEQHF. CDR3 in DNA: TGCAGTGTAGGCACACCCTACGAGCAGCACTTC.

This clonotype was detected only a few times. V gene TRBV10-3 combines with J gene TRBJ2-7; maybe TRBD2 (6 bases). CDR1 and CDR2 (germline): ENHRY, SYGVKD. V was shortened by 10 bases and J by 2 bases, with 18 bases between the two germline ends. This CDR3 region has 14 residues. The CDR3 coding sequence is TGTGCCAGCAGAGCCGCGGGACGGACCTACGAGCAGTACTTC. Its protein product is CASRAAGRTYEQYF.

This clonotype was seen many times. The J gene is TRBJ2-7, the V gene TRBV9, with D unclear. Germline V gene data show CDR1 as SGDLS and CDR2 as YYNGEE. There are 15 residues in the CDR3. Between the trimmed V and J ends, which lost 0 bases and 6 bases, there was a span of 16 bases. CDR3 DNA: TGTGCCAGCAGCGTAGTTGTGGGCGGACCTGGCGAGCAGTACTTC. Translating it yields CASSVVVGGPGEQYF.

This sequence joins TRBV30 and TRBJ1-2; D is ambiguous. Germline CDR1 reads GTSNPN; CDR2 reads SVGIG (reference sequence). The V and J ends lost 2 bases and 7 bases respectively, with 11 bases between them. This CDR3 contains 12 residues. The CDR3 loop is CAWSPGPPGYTF. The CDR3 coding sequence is TGTGCCTGGAGTCCCGGGCCTCCTGGCTACACCTTC.

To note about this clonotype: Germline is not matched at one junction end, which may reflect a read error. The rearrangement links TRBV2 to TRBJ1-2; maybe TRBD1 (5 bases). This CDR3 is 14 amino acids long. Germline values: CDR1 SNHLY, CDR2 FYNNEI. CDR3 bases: TGTGCCATCAGTGAGGGCGACAGCTTCTATGGCTACACCTTC. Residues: CAISEGDSFYGYTF.

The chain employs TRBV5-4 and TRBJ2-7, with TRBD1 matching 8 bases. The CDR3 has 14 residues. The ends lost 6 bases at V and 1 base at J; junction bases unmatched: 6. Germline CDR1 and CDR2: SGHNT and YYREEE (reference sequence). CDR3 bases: TGTGCCAGCACTACAGGGGGAGTATCCTACGAGCAGTACTTC. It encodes CASTTGGVSYEQYF.

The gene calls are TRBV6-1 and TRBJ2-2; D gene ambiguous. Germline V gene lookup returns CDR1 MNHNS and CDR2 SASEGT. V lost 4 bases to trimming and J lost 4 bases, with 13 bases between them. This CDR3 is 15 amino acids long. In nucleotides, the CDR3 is TGTGCCAGCAGTGTGGGAATTTCGGGCACCGGGGAGCTGTTTTTT. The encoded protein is CASSVGISGTGELFF.

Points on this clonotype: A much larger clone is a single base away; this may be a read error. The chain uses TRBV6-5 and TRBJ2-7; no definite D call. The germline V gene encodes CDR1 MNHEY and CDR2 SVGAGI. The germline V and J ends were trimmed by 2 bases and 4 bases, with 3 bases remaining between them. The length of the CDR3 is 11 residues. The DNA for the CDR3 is TGTGCCAGCAGTTACCTTTACGAGCAGTACTTC. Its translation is CASSYLYEQYF.